This TCR beta chain was recovered during a study of immune characteristics of hereditary and idiopathic chronic pancreatitis. Describing the broader study: The study profiled local pancreatic immune cells and TCRbeta repertoires in hereditary and idiopathic chronic pancreatitis compared with control organ donor pancreases. TCRbeta sequencing covered roughly 5 control pancreases, under ten hereditary chronic pancreatitis pancreases and roughly six idiopathic chronic pancreatitis pancreases. The gDNA-based approach was selected because the approach required minimal in vitro experimental manipulation of T cells infiltrating the pancreas. Study-wide findings and limitations: Among some 14 chronic pancreatitis patients, the number of productive TCR rearrangements showed a positive correlation with disease severity scores. Because patient tissue could be obtained only at the time of TPIAT, differences in disease duration may have affected the immune findings. The study did not include chronic pancreatitis caused by alcohol use. Hereditary and idiopathic chronic pancreatitis differed in Vbeta-Jbeta gene family usage, including TRBV10, TRBV19, TRBV23 and TRBV5. Compared with controls, TCRbeta repertoire diversity was significantly higher and clonality was lower in both chronic pancreatitis groups.

Pancreas tissue with chronic pancreatitis was obtained from patients having total pancreatectomy with islet autotransplantation (TPIAT). None of the chronic pancreatitis patients included in the study had a known history of diabetes. For TCRbeta sequencing, genomic DNA was pulled straight from bulk pancreas tissue, skipping any T cell sorting. No particular cause of disease was identified in patients with idiopathic chronic pancreatitis. Pancreas tissues from patients and organ donors were collected consecutively at two US centers. The method was the immunoSEQ multiplex PCR assay. From pancreatic genomic DNA, the TCRbeta CDR3 region along with adjacent sequences was amplified and then sequenced. The study's own analysis went as follows. Repertoire diversity was assessed as a mean normalized Shannon-Wiener index, and productive clonality and productive rearrangement counts were also measured. The nonparametric Mann-Whitney U test was used to compare repertoire metrics between the control and chronic pancreatitis groups. A shared clonotype was defined as a CDR3beta sequence with the same amino acid composition and length across subjects. Drawn from immuneACCESS, this table holds only the in-frame rearrangements with V and J called that TCRdb kept. Clones are partly lost; checked studies trace under half to an unresolved V gene and leave the rest unexplained. V and J calls and clone size come straight from that table; D and trimming were deduced from the DNA. The sample includes over 800 clones, with 71% observed a single time. Of the sample, roughly 15% is held by the ten largest clones.

Taken from cysteine to phenylalanine, the CDR3 has 15 residues. The DNA shown is the 45-base CDR3, in frame from base 1. V lost 6 bases and J lost 0 bases; the stretch between them is 12 bases long. CDR1 and CDR2 are read off the germline V gene (reference sequence) as MNHNY and SVGAGI. About this clone: The antigen this receptor binds is unknown. Within one base of it there is no much larger clone, and no base qualities were kept.

The receptor was derived from a human donor with chronic pancreatitis. Recombination joined TRBV6-6 with TRBJ2-1; the D gene is possibly TRBD1 or TRBD2, with 5 bases matching each. Sequencing used pancreas tissue with idiopathic chronic pancreatitis. In light of the paper, this sample's cell subset or site label describes: chronic pancreatitis without an identified cause. The CDR3 here reads CASRGPGSSYNEQFF. The sequenced DNA is TGTGCCAGCAGGGGACCGGGTTCCTCCTACAATGAGCAGTTCTTC.